Below, 5 T cell receptor beta chains from the same sample are listed, as sequenced in a study of blood T cell repertoires in COVID-19. Assay: immunoSEQ multiplex PCR; the TCRdb copy retains only in-frame clones and omits some. Here the sample spans around 220,000 clones, roughly 90% being singletons. The sequenced sample consisted of peripheral blood. Every receptor here comes from a man aged 35 to 55 with active or convalescent COVID-19.

The rearrangement links TRBV23-1 to TRBJ1-1; TRBD1 agrees at 7 bases. TRBV23-1 is assigned to the ORF class and has an uncertain function. V gave up 4 bases and J gave up 0 bases; unmatched junction bases: 5. This CDR3 spans 15 amino acids. CDR3 bases: TGCGCCAGCAGTCCCCGGGACAGCATGAACACTGAAGCTTTCTTT. Residues: CASSPRDSMNTEAFF.

This chain links TRBV5-1 with TRBJ1-2; 7 nucleotides agree with TRBD1. This CDR3 comprises 14 residues. The ends lost 4 bases at V and 4 bases at J; junction bases unmatched: 7. Germline CDR1 is SGHRS and CDR2 is YFSETQ. Written as DNA, the CDR3 is TGCGCCAGCAGCGCTATACAGGGGAGCTATGGCTACACCTTC. Translating gives CASSAIQGSYGYTF.

This chain uses TRBV6-5 with TRBJ1-2; 8 nucleotides align to TRBD1. The CDR3 runs 13 residues. The V and J ends lost 11 bases and 5 bases, in that order; junction bases with no gene match: 10. Germline CDR1 is MNHEY and CDR2 is SVGAGI. The CDR3 region is CAAAGGEGYGYTF. The CDR3 DNA is TGTGCCGCGGCAGGGGGCGAGGGTTATGGCTACACCTTC.

This clone is a singleton in its sample. The chain couples TRBV11-2 to TRBJ1-2; D ambiguous. V was clipped by 1 base and J by 13 bases, with 22 bases between them. CDR3 length: 15 amino acids. Germline V CDR1 and CDR2: SGHAT, FQNNGV. CDR3 region: CASSLGGWAEGGLTF. Written as DNA, the CDR3 is TGTGCCAGCAGCTTAGGAGGCTGGGCCGAGGGTGGCCTCACCTTC.

The V call is TRBV6-1, the J call TRBJ1-5; TRBD1 agrees at 7 bases. With V trimmed by 2 bases and J by 0 bases, 7 bases remained unmatched. CDR1 is MNHNS and CDR2 is SASEGT in the germline V gene. This CDR3 has 17 residues. CDR3: CASSERGDSYSNQPQHF. CDR3 bases: TGTGCCAGCAGTGAAAGGGGGGACAGCTATAGCAATCAGCCCCAGCATTTT.